A selection of T cell receptor beta chains follows, all from one sample in a study of OX40 agonist ivuxolimab in advanced cancers. Here immunoSEQ multiplex PCR was the method, and the copy in TCRdb shows in-frame clones only, minus some. The sample records around 40,000 clones, 80% being singletons. The material sequenced was CD4+ or CD8+ T cells sorted from blood, taken in a trial of the OX40 agonist ivuxolimab. These receptors were taken from an adult with an advanced solid tumor such as melanoma, head and neck, liver or kidney cancer. The CDR3 runs from the conserved cysteine through the conserved F or W. The D gene is left open where the match is weak. Only part of the rows carry a size: once, few, many, or a class if the clone is expanded.

V gene	J gene	clone size	D gene	CDR3 protein	CDR3 DNA
TRBV28	TRBJ2-7	NA	NA	CASSPPLREQYF	TGTGCCAGCAGTCCACCCCTGAGGGAGCAGTACTTC
TRBV7-2	TRBJ2-7	NA	TRBD2	CASSLVGLAVLYEQYF	TGTGCCAGCAGCTTAGTGGGACTAGCGGTGCTATACGAGCAGTACTTC
TRBV11-2	TRBJ1-2	NA	NA	CASSLDLGGGVYGYTF	TGTGCCAGCAGCTTAGATCTAGGGGGGGGCGTTTATGGCTACACCTTC
TRBV27	TRBJ2-2	NA	NA	CASSFGQGLGAGELFF	TGTGCCAGCAGTTTTGGGCAGGGGTTGGGAGCCGGGGAGCTGTTTTTT
TRBV19	TRBJ1-1	NA	NA	CASSARNTFGQAEAFF	TGTGCCAGTAGTGCAAGGAATACATTTGGGCAAGCTGAAGCTTTCTTT
TRBV30	TRBJ2-5	NA	TRBD2	CAWSVSRGLPSVFGGETQYF	TGTGCCTGGAGTGTATCACGGGGACTACCCTCAGTTTTTGGGGGAGAGACCCAGTACTTC
TRBV13	TRBJ1-1	NA	NA	CASSFSSGRTEAFF	TGTGCCAGCAGCTTTTCGTCAGGGAGGACTGAAGCTTTCTTT
TRBV29-1	TRBJ2-7	NA	TRBD2	CSVAGGLYEQYF	TGCAGCGTAGCGGGAGGCCTCTACGAGCAGTACTTC
TRBV5-8	TRBJ2-5	NA	NA	CASSLGSRRAETQYF	TGTGCCAGCAGCTTGGGTAGCAGGAGGGCGGAGACCCAGTACTTC
TRBV5-1	TRBJ1-4	NA	NA	CASRQRPEEKLFF	TGCGCCAGCCGACAGCGCCCAGAGGAAAAACTGTTTTTT
TRBV11-1	TRBJ1-1	NA	NA	CASSLAQVTEAFF	TGTGCCAGCAGCTTAGCTCAGGTGACTGAAGCTTTCTTT
TRBV5-4	TRBJ1-2	NA	TRBD1	CASSEGTGFDEGYTF	TGTGCCAGCAGCGAAGGGACAGGTTTCGATGAGGGCTACACCTTC
TRBV30	TRBJ2-4	NA	NA	CARGREGGAKNIQYF	TGTGCCCGAGGACGCGAGGGAGGAGCCAAAAACATTCAGTACTTC
TRBV19	TRBJ2-2	NA	TRBD2	CASFSGSGNTGELFF	TGTGCCAGTTTTAGCGGGAGTGGGAACACCGGGGAGCTGTTTTTT
TRBV7-8	TRBJ2-1	once	NA	CASSPGQIRVNGHNEQFF	TGTGCCAGCAGCCCTGGACAGATAAGGGTCAATGGGCACAATGAGCAGTTCTTC
TRBV20-1	TRBJ2-5	NA	NA	CSASPTETQYF	TGCAGTGCTAGTCCAACGGAGACCCAGTACTTC
TRBV19	TRBJ1-5	NA	NA	CASRNGTAQLYSNQPQHF	TGTGCCAGTAGGAATGGGACGGCGCAGCTATATAGCAATCAGCCCCAGCATTTT
TRBV19	TRBJ2-1	NA	TRBD2	CASSRSGTSGASSYNEQFF	TGTGCCAGTAGTAGATCCGGGACTAGCGGAGCTAGCTCCTACAATGAGCAGTTCTTC
TRBV4-2	TRBJ1-2	NA	NA	CASSQDFETSYTF	TGTGCCAGCAGCCAAGATTTTGAGACCTCCTACACCTTC
TRBV5-1	TRBJ2-1	NA	TRBD2	CASSGMTSGGNEQFF	TGCGCCAGCAGCGGGATGACTAGCGGGGGCAATGAGCAGTTCTTC
TRBV6-5	TRBJ1-2	NA	TRBD1	CASSLTGGSSYGYTF	TGTGCCAGCAGTTTGACAGGGGGTTCCTCCTATGGCTACACCTTC
TRBV6-1	TRBJ1-4	NA	TRBD1	CASSLGQGNEKLFF	TGTGCCAGCAGCCTAGGACAGGGCAATGAAAAACTGTTTTTT
TRBV7-9	TRBJ2-3	NA	NA	CASSLITDTQYF	TGTGCCAGCAGCTTAATTACAGATACGCAGTATTTT
TRBV18	TRBJ2-5	NA	NA	CASSPQLGQETQYF	TGTGCCAGCTCACCCCAGCTCGGGCAAGAGACCCAGTACTTC
TRBV5-4	TRBJ1-2	NA	NA	CASSVDTYGYTF	TGTGCCAGCAGCGTGGACACCTATGGCTACACCTTC
TRBV19	TRBJ1-6	NA	NA	CASSNKGDSPLHF	TGTGCCAGTAGTAACAAAGGGGATTCACCCCTCCACTTT
TRBV5-6	TRBJ1-2	medium-sized	NA	CASSSPGQRLYGYTF	TGTGCCAGCAGCTCCCCGGGCCAAAGACTCTATGGCTACACCTTC
TRBV4-2	TRBJ2-1	NA	NA	CASSPDQRPYNEQFF	TGTGCCAGCAGCCCAGACCAGCGGCCCTACAATGAGCAGTTCTTC
TRBV29-1	TRBJ2-5	NA	NA	CSVRRGLGSQETQYF	TGCAGCGTTCGTAGGGGACTGGGCTCGCAAGAGACCCAGTACTTC
TRBV4-2	TRBJ1-2	NA	TRBD1	CASSQEAGGRGYTF	TGTGCCAGCAGCCAAGAAGCAGGGGGCAGGGGCTACACCTTC
TRBV2	TRBJ1-4	NA	NA	CASSKWGAEANEKLFF	TGTGCCAGCAGTAAATGGGGGGCGGAAGCTAATGAAAAACTGTTTTTT
TRBV6-6	TRBJ2-3	NA	NA	CASGPSTDTQYF	TGTGCCAGCGGTCCTAGCACAGATACGCAGTATTTT
TRBV28	TRBJ1-5	NA	NA	CATQRTSQPQHF	TGTGCCACCCAGAGGACAAGTCAGCCCCAGCATTTT
TRBV11-1	TRBJ2-1	NA	NA	CASSLVAGEHQFF	TGTGCCAGCAGCTTAGTTGCGGGCGAGCATCAGTTCTTC
TRBV6-1	TRBJ1-3	NA	NA	CASSEMGSFLSGNTIYF	TGTGCCAGCAGTGAAATGGGATCGTTCCTCTCTGGAAACACCATATATTTT
TRBV29-1	TRBJ2-2	NA	TRBD1	CSARDDRATGELFF	TGCAGCGCCCGAGACGACAGGGCCACCGGGGAGCTGTTTTTT
TRBV10-3	TRBJ1-1	NA	NA	CAISLEGTEAFF	TGTGCCATCAGTCTAGAGGGCACTGAAGCTTTCTTT
TRBV4-1	TRBJ2-7	NA	NA	CASSLSPRTSTYEQYF	TGCGCCAGCAGCCTATCCCCCCGGACTTCTACCTACGAGCAGTACTTC
TRBV5-1	TRBJ1-1	NA	NA	CASSFLVAGDEAFF	TGCGCCAGCAGCTTTTTGGTGGCAGGAGATGAAGCTTTCTTT
TRBV2	TRBJ1-3	NA	TRBD1	CASTDRASGNTIYF	TGTGCCAGCACAGACAGGGCCTCTGGAAACACCATATATTTT
TRBV28	TRBJ1-1	NA	TRBD1	CASSLQGGYTEAFF	TGTGCCAGCAGTTTGCAAGGGGGCTACACTGAAGCTTTCTTT
TRBV28	TRBJ1-3	NA	TRBD1	CASSLNKRGLKNTIYF	TGTGCCAGCAGTCTAAACAAAAGGGGGCTAAAAAACACCATATATTTT
TRBV28	TRBJ2-3	NA	NA	CASSGSLRDTQYF	TGTGCCAGCAGTGGGAGCCTCCGGGATACGCAGTATTTT
TRBV18	TRBJ2-1	NA	NA	CASSPPGARNEQFF	TGTGCCAGCTCACCACCGGGGGCGCGGAATGAGCAGTTCTTC
TRBV2	TRBJ2-7	NA	NA	CASSGTHEQYF	TGTGCCAGCAGTGGGACCCACGAGCAGTACTTC
TRBV7-2	TRBJ2-1	NA	NA	CASIQRGGRYNEQFF	TGTGCCAGCATCCAACGGGGTGGAAGATACAATGAGCAGTTCTTC
TRBV5-1	TRBJ2-1	NA	TRBD2	CASSLTSGGSYNEQFF	TGCGCCAGCAGCTTGACTAGCGGGGGATCCTACAATGAGCAGTTCTTC
TRBV6-5	TRBJ2-1	once	TRBD1	CASSYSNRGYNEQFF	TGTGCCAGCAGTTACTCGAACAGGGGTTACAATGAGCAGTTCTTC
TRBV5-4	TRBJ1-4	NA	NA	CASSLAGAEKLFF	TGTGCCAGCAGCTTGGCCGGGGCTGAAAAACTGTTTTTT
TRBV30	TRBJ1-2	NA	TRBD1	CAGYAGTAYTF	TGTGCCGGGTACGCCGGGACAGCCTACACCTTC
TRBV19	TRBJ1-2	NA	NA	CASTVFGGGQGYTF	TGTGCCAGTACCGTGTTTGGAGGAGGTCAGGGCTACACCTTC
TRBV9	TRBJ1-2	NA	TRBD1	CASSGDLRQGRIYGYTF	TGTGCCAGCAGCGGGGACCTCCGACAGGGAAGGATCTATGGCTACACCTTC